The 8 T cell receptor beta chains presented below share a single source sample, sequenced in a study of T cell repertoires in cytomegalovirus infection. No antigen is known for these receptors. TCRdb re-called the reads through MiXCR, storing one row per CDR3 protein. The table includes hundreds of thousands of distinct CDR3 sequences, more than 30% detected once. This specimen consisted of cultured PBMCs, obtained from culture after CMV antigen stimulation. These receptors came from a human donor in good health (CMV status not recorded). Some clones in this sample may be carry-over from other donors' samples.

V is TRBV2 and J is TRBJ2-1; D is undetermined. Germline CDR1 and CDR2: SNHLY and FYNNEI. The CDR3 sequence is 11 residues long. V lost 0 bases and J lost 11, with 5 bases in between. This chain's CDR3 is CASSEASQQFF. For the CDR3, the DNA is TGTGCCAGCAGTGAAGCATCGCAGCAGTTCTTC. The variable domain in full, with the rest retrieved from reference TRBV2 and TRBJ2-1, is EPEVTQTPSHQVTQMGQEVILRCVPISNHLYFYWYRQILGQKVEFLVSFYNNEISEKSEIFDDQFSVERPDGSNFTLKIRSTKLEDSAMYFCASSEASQQFFGPGTRLTVL.

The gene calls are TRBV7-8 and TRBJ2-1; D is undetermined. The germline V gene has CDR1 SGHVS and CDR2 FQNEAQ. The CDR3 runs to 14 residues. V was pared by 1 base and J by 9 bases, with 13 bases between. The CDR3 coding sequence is TGTGCCAGCAGCTTAGTCTGGCTTATAAGTGAGCAGTTCTTC. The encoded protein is CASSLVWLISEQFF.

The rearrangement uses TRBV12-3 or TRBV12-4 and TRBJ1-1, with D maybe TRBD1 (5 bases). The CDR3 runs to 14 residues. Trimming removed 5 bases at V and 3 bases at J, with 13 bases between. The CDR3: CASSPDSADTEAFF. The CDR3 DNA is TGTGCCAGCAGTCCAGACAGCGCCGACACTGAAGCTTTCTTT.

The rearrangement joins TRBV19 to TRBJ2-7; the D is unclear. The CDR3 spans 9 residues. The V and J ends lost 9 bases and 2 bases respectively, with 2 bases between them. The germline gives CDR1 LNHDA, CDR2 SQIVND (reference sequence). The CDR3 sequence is CASPYEQYF. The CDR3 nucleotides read TGTGCCAGCCCCTACGAGCAGTACTTC.

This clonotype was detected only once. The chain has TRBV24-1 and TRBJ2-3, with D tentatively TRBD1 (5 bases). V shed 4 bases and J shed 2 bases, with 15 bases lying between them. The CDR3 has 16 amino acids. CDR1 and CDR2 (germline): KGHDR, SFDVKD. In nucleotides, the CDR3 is TGTGCCACCAGTGAAGACCAGGACACCTACACAGATACGCAGTATTTT. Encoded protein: CATSEDQDTYTDTQYF.

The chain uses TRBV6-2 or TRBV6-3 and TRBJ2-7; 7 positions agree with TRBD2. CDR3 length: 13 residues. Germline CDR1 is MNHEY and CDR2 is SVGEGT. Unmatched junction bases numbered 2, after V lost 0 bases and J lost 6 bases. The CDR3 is CASSYSPSGEQYV. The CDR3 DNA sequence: TGTGCCAGCAGTTACTCCCCTAGCGGCGAGCAGTACGTC.

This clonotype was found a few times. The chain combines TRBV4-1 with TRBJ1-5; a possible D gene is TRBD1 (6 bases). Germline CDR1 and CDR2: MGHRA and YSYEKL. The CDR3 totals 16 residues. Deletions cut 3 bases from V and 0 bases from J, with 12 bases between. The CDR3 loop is CASSHHPGDSNQPQHF. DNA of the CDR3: TGCGCCAGCAGCCACCATCCAGGGGATAGCAATCAGCCCCAGCATTTT.

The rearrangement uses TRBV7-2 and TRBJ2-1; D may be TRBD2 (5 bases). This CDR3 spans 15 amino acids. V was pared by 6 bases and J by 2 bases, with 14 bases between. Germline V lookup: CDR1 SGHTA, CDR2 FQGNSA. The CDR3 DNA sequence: TGTGCCAGCAGACTAGGGTGGGCTACCTACAATGAGCAGTTCTTC. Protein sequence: CASRLGWATYNEQFF.